This T cell receptor (beta chain) was retrieved from a study of T cell repertoires in cytomegalovirus infection. In the study overall: Well-studied HLA-B-restricted CMV epitopes were used in the study alongside recently identified HLA-C-restricted ones. Indications came from public TCR beta signatures; they pointed to CMV infection and to a matching HLA type.

Points on this clonotype: Its target is unknown.

Study results and limitations: HLA-C-restricted TCR beta clonotypes specific for CMV led the ex vivo response. Cumulative frequency of public TCR beta families picked out carriers of CMV plus the relevant HLA.

A single record per CDR3 protein comes from TCRdb applying MiXCR to the reads. The sample yields around 430,000 distinct CDR3 sequences, about two fifths seen once. The CDR3 is made up of 15 amino acids. Germline V gene data show CDR1 as SGHVS and CDR2 as FNYEAQ. The ends were cut back, 5 bases at V and 6 bases at J, with 17 bases in the middle. The sequencing used cultured PBMCs, collected from culture after CMV antigen stimulation. This clonotype originated in a human donor in good health (CMV status not recorded). Some clones in this sample may be carry-over from other donors' samples. The chain recombines TRBV7-6 with TRBJ1-3; D gene ambiguous. For the CDR3, the DNA is TGTGCCAGCAGCCCACTGCGGGATATACTAAACACCATATATTTT. As protein: CASSPLRDILNTIYF.